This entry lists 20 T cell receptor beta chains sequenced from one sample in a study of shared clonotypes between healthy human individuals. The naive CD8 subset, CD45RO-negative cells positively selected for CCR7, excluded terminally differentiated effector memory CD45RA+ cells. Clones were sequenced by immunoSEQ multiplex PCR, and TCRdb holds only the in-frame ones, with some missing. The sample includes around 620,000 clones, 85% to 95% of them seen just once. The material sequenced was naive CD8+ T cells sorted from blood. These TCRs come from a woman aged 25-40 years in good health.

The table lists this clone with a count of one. The CDR3 bases are TGTGCCAGCAGTCACTCGGCGGGGGAAAGGTCCTACGAGCAGTACTTC. Protein sequence: CASSHSAGERSYEQYF. J is TRBJ2-7 and V is TRBV27; 7 bases agree with TRBD2. CDR1 and CDR2 (germline): MNHEY, SMNVEV (reference sequence). The CDR3 loop spans 16 amino acids. The V segment lost 5 bases and the J segment 1 base; nucleotides outside the gene matches: 11.

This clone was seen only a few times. The CDR3 DNA reads TGTGCCAGCAGTGAAGCGCTCAGGGGGCGCGATCAGCCCCAGCATTTT. Amino acids: CASSEALRGRDQPQHF. The gene calls are TRBV6-1 and TRBJ1-5; 8 bases align to TRBD1. The V and J ends lost 0 bases and 5 bases, in that order; junction bases with no gene match: 6. Germline V gene sequence: CDR1 MNHNS, CDR2 SASEGT. The CDR3 is made up of 16 amino acids.

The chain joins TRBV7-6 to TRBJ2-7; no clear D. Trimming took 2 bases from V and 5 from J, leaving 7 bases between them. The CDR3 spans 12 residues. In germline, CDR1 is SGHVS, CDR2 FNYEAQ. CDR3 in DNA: TGTGCCAGCAGCTTATTTAACCACGAGCAGTACTTC. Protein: CASSLFNHEQYF.

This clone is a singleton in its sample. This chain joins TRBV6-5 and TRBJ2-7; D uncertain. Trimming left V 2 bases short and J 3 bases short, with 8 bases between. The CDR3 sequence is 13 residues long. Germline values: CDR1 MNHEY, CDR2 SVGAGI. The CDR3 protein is CASSYTPFYEQYF. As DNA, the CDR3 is TGTGCCAGCAGTTACACCCCTTTCTACGAGCAGTACTTC.

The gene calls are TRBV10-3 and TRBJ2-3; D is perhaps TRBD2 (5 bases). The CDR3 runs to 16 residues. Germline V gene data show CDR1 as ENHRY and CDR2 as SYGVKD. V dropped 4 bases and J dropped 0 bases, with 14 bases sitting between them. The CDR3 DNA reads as TGTGCCATCAGTGGACCGGGGAAGACTAGCACAGATACGCAGTATTTT. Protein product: CAISGPGKTSTDTQYF.

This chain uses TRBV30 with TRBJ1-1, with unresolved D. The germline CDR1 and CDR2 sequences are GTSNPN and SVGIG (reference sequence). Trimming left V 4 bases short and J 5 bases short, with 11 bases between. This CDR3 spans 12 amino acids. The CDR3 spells CAWIPVGTEAFF. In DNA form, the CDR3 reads TGTGCCTGGATCCCCGTAGGTACTGAAGCTTTCTTT. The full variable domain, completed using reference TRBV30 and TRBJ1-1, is SQTIHQWPATLVQPVGSPLSLECTVEGTSNPNLYWYRQAAGRGLQLLFYSVGIGQISSEVPQNLSASRPQDRQFILSSKKLLLSDSGFYLCAWIPVGTEAFFGQGTRLTVV.

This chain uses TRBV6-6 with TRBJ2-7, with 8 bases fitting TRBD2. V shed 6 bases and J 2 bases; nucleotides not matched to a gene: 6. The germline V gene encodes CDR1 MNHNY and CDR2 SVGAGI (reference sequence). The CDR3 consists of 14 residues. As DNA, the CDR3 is TGTGCCAGCAGCAAGCGGGAGTCCCCCTACGAGCAGTACTTC. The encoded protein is CASSKRESPYEQYF.

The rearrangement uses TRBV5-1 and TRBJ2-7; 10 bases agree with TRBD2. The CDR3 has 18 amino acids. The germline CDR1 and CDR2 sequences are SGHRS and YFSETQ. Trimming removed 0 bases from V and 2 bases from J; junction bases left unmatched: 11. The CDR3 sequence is CASSLVPTSGIKPYEQYF. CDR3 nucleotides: TGCGCCAGCAGCTTGGTGCCCACTAGCGGGATAAAACCCTACGAGCAGTACTTC. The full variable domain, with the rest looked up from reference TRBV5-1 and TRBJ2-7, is KAGVTQTPRYLIKTRGQQVTLSCSPISGHRSVSWYQQTPGQGLQFLFEYFSETQRNKGNFPGRFSGRQFSNSRSEMNVSTLELGDSALYLCASSLVPTSGIKPYEQYFGPGTRLTVT.

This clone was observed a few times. CDR3 sequence: CASSLRLRGAGYNEQFF. The CDR3 bases are TGTGCCAGCAGCCTCCGGCTTCGGGGAGCCGGGTACAATGAGCAGTTCTTC. The V gene is TRBV9, the J gene TRBJ2-1, with a tentative D call TRBD2 (5 bases). V was shortened by 4 bases and J by 4 bases, with 21 bases between the two germline ends. The germline gives CDR1 SGDLS, CDR2 YYNGEE. The CDR3 is 17 residues long.

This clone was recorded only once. CDR3 protein: CASSKDSLYGYTF. CDR3 in DNA: TGTGCCAGCAGCAAGGACAGCCTCTATGGCTACACCTTC. The rearrangement uses TRBV21-1 and TRBJ1-2; TRBD1, the D gene given by the table, was not confirmed from the DNA. TRBV21-1 is tagged as a pseudogene. The CDR3 length is 13 residues.

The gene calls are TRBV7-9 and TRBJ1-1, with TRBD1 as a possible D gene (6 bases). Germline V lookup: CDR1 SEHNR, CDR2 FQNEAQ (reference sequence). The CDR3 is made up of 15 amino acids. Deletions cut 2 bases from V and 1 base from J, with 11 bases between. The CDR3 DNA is TGTGCCAGCAGCTTATTACCGGGGGCGAACACTGAAGCTTTCTTT. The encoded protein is CASSLLPGANTEAFF. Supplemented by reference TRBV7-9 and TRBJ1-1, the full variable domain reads DTGVSQNPRHKITKRGQNVTFRCDPISEHNRLYWYRQTLGQGPEFLTYFQNEAQLEKSRLLSDRFSAERPKGSFSTLEIQRTEQGDSAMYLCASSLLPGANTEAFFGQGTRLTVV.

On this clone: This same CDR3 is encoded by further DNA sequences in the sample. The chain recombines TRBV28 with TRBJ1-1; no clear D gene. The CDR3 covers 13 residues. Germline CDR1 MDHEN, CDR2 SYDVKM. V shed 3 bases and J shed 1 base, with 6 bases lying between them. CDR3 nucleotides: TGTGCCAGCAGTTTGGTGACGAACACTGAAGCTTTCTTT. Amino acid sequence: CASSLVTNTEAFF.

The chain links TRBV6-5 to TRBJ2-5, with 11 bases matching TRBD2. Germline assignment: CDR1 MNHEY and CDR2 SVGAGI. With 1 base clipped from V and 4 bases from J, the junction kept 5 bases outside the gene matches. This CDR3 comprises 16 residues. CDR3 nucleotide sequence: TGTGCCAGCAGTTACTTAGCGGGAGGGCCGGGAGAGACCCAGTACTTC. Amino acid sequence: CASSYLAGGPGETQYF.

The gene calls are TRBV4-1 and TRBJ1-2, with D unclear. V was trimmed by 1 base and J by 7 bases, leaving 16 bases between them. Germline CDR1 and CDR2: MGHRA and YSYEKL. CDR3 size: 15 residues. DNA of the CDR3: TGCGCCAGCAGCCAAGTTCTTGGATCCCTTGGTGGCTACACCTTC. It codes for CASSQVLGSLGGYTF.

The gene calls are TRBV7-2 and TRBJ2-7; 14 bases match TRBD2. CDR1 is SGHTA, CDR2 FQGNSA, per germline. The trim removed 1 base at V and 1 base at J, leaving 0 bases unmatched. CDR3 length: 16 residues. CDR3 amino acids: CASSLGLAGGSYEQYF. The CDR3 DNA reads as TGTGCCAGCAGCTTAGGACTAGCGGGAGGGTCCTACGAGCAGTACTTC.

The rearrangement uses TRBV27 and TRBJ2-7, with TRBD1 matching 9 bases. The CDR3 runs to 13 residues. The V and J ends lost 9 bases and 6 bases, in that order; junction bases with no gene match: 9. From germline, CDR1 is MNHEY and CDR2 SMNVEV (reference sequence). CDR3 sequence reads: CASKSGTGFEQYF. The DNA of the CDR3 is TGTGCCAGTAAATCCGGGACAGGGTTCGAGCAGTACTTC.

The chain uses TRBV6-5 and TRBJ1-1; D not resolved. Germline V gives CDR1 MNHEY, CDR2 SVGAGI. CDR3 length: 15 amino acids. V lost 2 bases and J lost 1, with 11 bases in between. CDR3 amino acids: CASSYDFGPNTEAFF. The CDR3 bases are TGTGCCAGCAGTTACGACTTCGGGCCGAACACTGAAGCTTTCTTT.

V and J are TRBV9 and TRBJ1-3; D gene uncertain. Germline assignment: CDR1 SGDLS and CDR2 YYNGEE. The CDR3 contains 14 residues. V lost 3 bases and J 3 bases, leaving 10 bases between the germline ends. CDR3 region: CASSDLQDGNTIYF. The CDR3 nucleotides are TGTGCCAGCAGCGACCTTCAGGATGGAAACACCATATATTTT.

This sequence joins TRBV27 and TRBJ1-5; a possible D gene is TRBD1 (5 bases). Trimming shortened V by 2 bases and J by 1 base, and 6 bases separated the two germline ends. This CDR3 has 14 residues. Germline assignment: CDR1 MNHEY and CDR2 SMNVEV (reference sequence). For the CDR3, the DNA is TGTGCCAGCAGTTTAGAGGGGAGCAATCAGCCCCAGCATTTT. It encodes CASSLEGSNQPQHF.

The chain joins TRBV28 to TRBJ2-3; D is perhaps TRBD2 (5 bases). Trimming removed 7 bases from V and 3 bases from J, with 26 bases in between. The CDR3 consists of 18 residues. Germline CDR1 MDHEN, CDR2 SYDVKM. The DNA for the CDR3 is TGTGCCAGCATCCAGACCCCTGTGGGAGTGTTCGTAACAGATACGCAGTATTTT. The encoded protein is CASIQTPVGVFVTDTQYF.